Below are 29 T cell receptor beta chains sequenced from a single sample in a study of PD-1 blockade in classical Hodgkin lymphoma. Relapse was seen in all patients after autologous stem cell transplantation, and brentuximab vedotin exposure was variable. Libraries were prepared by immunoSEQ multiplex PCR; TCRdb keeps only in-frame clonotypes and omits some of them. The data contain roughly 92,000 clones, just under 95% of them singletons. Source: peripheral blood mononuclear cells (PBMCs), taken at baseline. These receptor sequences come from a human donor with classical Hodgkin lymphoma.

J is TRBJ1-3 and V is TRBV4-1; D is ambiguous. V lost 0 bases to trimming and J lost 0 bases, with 6 bases between them. The CDR3 is 15 amino acids. Germline V lookup: CDR1 MGHRA, CDR2 YSYEKL. The CDR3 protein is CASSQESISGNTIYF. CDR3 nucleotide sequence: TGCGCCAGCAGCCAAGAGTCCATCTCTGGAAACACCATATATTTT.

This rearrangement joins TRBV6-1 to TRBJ2-7; TRBD1 agrees at 8 bases. This CDR3 has 17 residues. Germline assignment: CDR1 MNHNS and CDR2 SASEGT. After removal of 3 bases from V and 3 bases from J, the junction contained 13 bases not matched to a gene. The CDR3 coding sequence is TGTGCCAGCAGTGAGTATCCAGGGGGCCCGGCGGACTACGAGCAGTACTTC. It is translated as CASSEYPGGPADYEQYF.

The genes are TRBV19 and TRBJ1-2, with D possibly being TRBD1 (5 bases). V was pared by 4 bases and J by 6 bases, with 18 bases between. This CDR3 has 15 residues. The germline CDR1 and CDR2 sequences are LNHDA and SQIVND (reference sequence). The CDR3 sequence is CASSKDPLGVHGYTF. The CDR3 DNA reads as TGTGCCAGTAGTAAGGACCCCTTGGGGGTCCATGGCTACACCTTC.

The chain is built from TRBV7-9 and TRBJ2-1; 7 positions match TRBD2. The CDR3 has 15 amino acids. Trimming cost V 5 bases and J 8 bases; bases outside gene matches: 12. Germline V gene sequence: CDR1 SEHNR, CDR2 FQNEAQ (reference sequence). The CDR3 DNA sequence: TGTGCCAGCAGCCGAGCCGGGGGGATTAGCTATGAGCAGTTCTTC. This codes for CASSRAGGISYEQFF.

The chain links TRBV7-2 to TRBJ2-3, with TRBD2 matching over 11 bases. The V segment lost 2 bases and the J segment 0 bases; nucleotides outside the gene matches: 1. There are 16 residues in the CDR3. Germline CDR1 and CDR2: SGHTA and FQGNSA. CDR3 nucleotide sequence: TGTGCCAGCAGCTTACGGACTAGCGGGAGCACAGATACGCAGTATTTT. Its translation is CASSLRTSGSTDTQYF.

The V and J genes are TRBV7-9 and TRBJ2-7, with 7 bases matching TRBD1. Germline V lookup: CDR1 SEHNR, CDR2 FQNEAQ (reference sequence). The V and J ends lost 1 base and 6 bases, in that order; junction bases with no gene match: 6. This CDR3 has 14 amino acids. The CDR3 protein is CASSLEQGIAEQYF. The DNA of the CDR3 is TGTGCCAGCAGCTTAGAACAGGGGATAGCCGAGCAGTACTTC.

The count of this clone is one. The chain is built from TRBV9 and TRBJ2-7; D is undetermined. The CDR3 loop spans 13 amino acids. CDR1 SGDLS and CDR2 YYNGEE come from the germline V gene. The V gene lost 0 bases and the J gene lost 7 bases, with 11 bases spanning the gap. The CDR3 region has the DNA TGTGCCAGCAGCGTAGCTCTAGTCGGGGAGCAGTACTTC. This translates into CASSVALVGEQYF. Drawing the rest from reference TRBV9 and TRBJ2-7, the complete variable domain is DSGVTQTPKHLITATGQRVTLRCSPRSGDLSVYWYQQSLDQGLQFLIQYYNGEERAKGNILERFSAQQFPDLHSELNLSSLELGDSALYFCASSVALVGEQYFGPGTRLTVT.

This clone has just a few counts. The rearrangement joins TRBV4-1 to TRBJ2-7; D might be TRBD2 (7 bases). Germline loops: CDR1 MGHRA, CDR2 YSYEKL. CDR3 length: 21 amino acids. The V end lost 4 bases, the J end lost 1 base, and 32 bases lay between the germline ends. The CDR3 loop reads CASSRGPGPLAAPGDSYEQYF. CDR3 DNA sequence: TGCGCCAGCAGCCGGGGGCCCGGCCCTCTAGCGGCCCCAGGAGATTCCTACGAGCAGTACTTC.

This clone was seen only once. Compared with germline, one end of the junction differs, possibly owing to a read error. V and J are TRBV7-7 and TRBJ2-1, with 7 nucleotides matching TRBD2. Germline CDR1 SSHAT, CDR2 FNYEAQ (reference sequence). The CDR3 has 15 amino acids. This CDR3 reads CASSLTASGYNEQFF. In DNA form, the CDR3 reads TGTGCTAGCAGCTTAACGGCTAGCGGCTACAATGAGCAGTTCTTC.

The chain employs TRBV11-3 and TRBJ1-1; a weak D match, TRBD1 (6 bases). CDR3 length equals 15 residues. The V gene's germline CDR1 is SGHNT and CDR2 YENEEA. V dropped 1 base and J dropped 1 base, with 10 bases sitting between them. The CDR3 sequence: CASSLGGHTNTEAFF. The CDR3 DNA follows: TGTGCCAGCAGCTTAGGGGGACACACGAACACTGAAGCTTTCTTT.

This clone appeared a few times. The V gene is TRBV7-3, the J gene TRBJ1-1; TRBD1 matches 7 bases. CDR3 size: 14 residues. Looked up from germline, CDR1 is SGHTA and CDR2 is FQGTGA. Trimming removed 5 bases from V and 1 base from J; junction bases left unmatched: 4. CDR3 in amino acids: CASSRQGGNTEAFF. CDR3 nucleotides: TGTGCCAGCAGCCGACAGGGAGGGAACACTGAAGCTTTCTTT. The full variable domain, completed using reference TRBV7-3 and TRBJ1-1, is GAGVSQTPSNKVTEKGKYVELRCDPISGHTALYWYRQSLGQGPEFLIYFQGTGAADDSGLPNDRFFAVRPEGSVSTLKIQRTERGDSAVYLCASSRQGGNTEAFFGQGTRLTVV.

The CDR3, as DNA: TGTGCCAGCAGCTTAGCGGGTGCCACACAAGCTTTCTTT. Protein sequence: CASSLAGATQAFF. This sequence joins TRBV7-9 and TRBJ1-1; D not certain. V lost 0 bases and J lost 9, with 11 bases in between. The CDR3 is made up of 13 amino acids. CDR1 SEHNR and CDR2 FQNEAQ come from the germline V gene (reference sequence).

The chain links TRBV5-4 to TRBJ1-1; a possible D gene is TRBD1 (5 bases). The CDR3 runs to 14 residues. The V end was cut by 2 bases, the J end by 0 bases, with 8 bases between. CDR1 and CDR2 from the germline V gene are SGHNT and YYREEE (reference sequence). The chain's CDR3 is CASSLTGMNTEAFF. DNA of the CDR3: TGTGCCAGCAGCTTAACAGGTATGAACACTGAAGCTTTCTTT.

J is TRBJ2-1 and V is TRBV18; 10 bases are shared with TRBD2. J gave up 8 bases and V 3 bases, and 7 bases lay outside the gene matches. The CDR3 consists of 15 residues. CDR1 is KGHSH and CDR2 is LQKENI in the germline V gene. The chain's CDR3 is CASSPPQREGYEQFF. In DNA, the CDR3 is TGTGCCAGCTCACCCCCTCAGCGGGAGGGCTATGAGCAGTTCTTC.

The V call is TRBV19, the J call TRBJ1-1; TRBD1 might be the D (5 bases). V dropped 6 bases and J dropped 4 bases, with 12 bases sitting between them. The CDR3 contains 13 residues. Germline loops: CDR1 LNHDA, CDR2 SQIVND (reference sequence). CDR3: CASRSEGFTEAFF. As DNA, the CDR3 is TGTGCCAGTAGGTCGGAGGGGTTCACTGAAGCTTTCTTT.

This chain connects TRBV6-1 to TRBJ2-1; 8 nucleotides agree with TRBD2. The CDR3 is 15 residues long. The junction had 6 bases not matched to a gene; V was cut back by 2 bases and J by 6 bases. From germline, CDR1 is MNHNS and CDR2 SASEGT. CDR3 sequence reads: CASSEFGLAGNEQFF. The CDR3 nucleotides are TGTGCCAGCAGTGAATTTGGACTAGCAGGCAATGAGCAGTTCTTC.

The DNA for the CDR3 is TGTGCCAGCAGCCCTCCTAGCGGGAGGGCCCTTTTCAGCGCCTACAATGAGCAGTTCTTC. It encodes CASSPPSGRALFSAYNEQFF. The chain links TRBV21-1 to TRBJ2-1; TRBD2 is the table's D call and was not checked against the DNA. TRBV21-1 is a documented pseudogene. The length of the CDR3 is 20 residues.

The V gene is TRBV27, the J gene TRBJ1-5, with D uncertain. The germline V gene has CDR1 MNHEY and CDR2 SMNVEV (reference sequence). CDR3 length equals 14 residues. CDR3 sequence reads: CASGRAPLNQPQHF. The CDR3 nucleotides read TGTGCTAGTGGAAGGGCCCCTCTTAATCAGCCCCAGCATTTT.

V and J are TRBV27 and TRBJ2-1, with 8 bases matching TRBD2. From germline, CDR1 is MNHEY and CDR2 SMNVEV (reference sequence). The CDR3 has 15 residues. J gave up 2 bases and V 2 bases, and 2 bases lay outside the gene matches. Written as DNA, the CDR3 is TGTGCCAGCAGTTTAACTAGCGGTACCTACAATGAGCAGTTCTTC. Translation gives CASSLTSGTYNEQFF.

V usage is TRBV6-1 and J usage is TRBJ1-5, with a tentative D call TRBD1 (5 bases). The V end lost 7 bases, the J end lost 0 bases, and 13 bases lay between the germline ends. Germline V gene data show CDR1 as MNHNS and CDR2 as SASEGT. This CDR3 region has 15 residues. The chain's CDR3 is CASKVGTTSNQPQHF. For the CDR3, the DNA is TGTGCCAGCAAGGTCGGGACGACTAGCAATCAGCCCCAGCATTTT.

The chain combines TRBV11-2 with TRBJ2-7, with D possibly being TRBD1 (6 bases). Germline CDR1 reads SGHAT; CDR2 reads FQNNGV. V shed 8 bases and J shed 3 bases, with 26 bases lying between them. This CDR3 region has 17 residues. CDR3 DNA sequence: TGTGCCAGCTGCTGCGAAGTGGGGGCGTTGACCATCTACGAGCAGTACTTC. Encoded protein: CASCCEVGALTIYEQYF.

This clone has only a few counts. V is TRBV5-4 and J is TRBJ1-2; D possibly corresponds to TRBD1 (5 bases). This CDR3 region has 15 residues. Looked up from germline, CDR1 is SGHNT and CDR2 is YYREEE (reference sequence). V shed 3 bases and J shed 2 bases, with 14 bases lying between them. CDR3 amino acids: CASSSGQNSNYGYTF. In nucleotides, the CDR3 is TGTGCCAGCAGCTCTGGACAAAATTCCAACTATGGCTACACCTTC.

V is TRBV5-1 and J is TRBJ2-6; possibly TRBD1 for D (6 bases). The CDR3 is made up of 16 amino acids. Deletions cut 4 bases from V and 4 bases from J, with 15 bases between. Germline-derived CDR1 and CDR2 are SGHRS and YFSETQ. The CDR3 loop reads CASSLPAGAGANVLTF. In nucleotides, the CDR3 is TGCGCCAGCAGCCTACCCGCAGGGGCCGGGGCCAACGTCCTGACTTTC.

This chain uses TRBV2 with TRBJ2-7; 13 nucleotides line up with TRBD2. This CDR3 is 18 amino acids long. With V trimmed by 6 bases and J by 2 bases, 13 bases remained unmatched. CDR1 SNHLY and CDR2 FYNNEI come from the germline V gene. For the CDR3, the DNA is TGTGCCAGCAGGGGCCTCGGGACTAGCGGGGCCCGGGCCTACGAGCAGTACTTC. Encoded protein: CASRGLGTSGARAYEQYF.

The chain couples TRBV30 to TRBJ1-4; 7 bases map to TRBD1. The J segment lost 4 bases and the V segment lost 5 bases, leaving 7 bases of the junction unmatched. The CDR3 contains 14 residues. Germline CDR1 and CDR2: GTSNPN and SVGIG (reference sequence). This CDR3 reads CAWGPGQSNEKLFF. CDR3 DNA sequence: TGTGCCTGGGGCCCGGGACAGAGTAATGAAAAACTGTTTTTT.

This clone has just one count. The rearrangement uses TRBV6-5 and TRBJ1-1, with TRBD1 as a possible D gene (6 bases). CDR1 is MNHEY, CDR2 SVGAGI, per germline. V lost 0 bases and J lost 0, with 8 bases in between. This CDR3 has 15 residues. CDR3 protein: CASSYSPGVNTEAFF. The CDR3 nucleotides read TGTGCCAGCAGTTACTCTCCAGGGGTGAACACTGAAGCTTTCTTT.

This clone came up once. The rearrangement links TRBV29-1 to TRBJ2-3, with D perhaps matching TRBD1 (5 bases). The germline gives CDR1 SQVTM, CDR2 ANQGSEA. There are 15 residues in the CDR3. V shed 4 bases and J shed 2 bases, with 16 bases lying between them. The CDR3 loop is CSVAVRASHTDTQYF. In nucleotides, the CDR3 is TGCAGCGTTGCGGTCAGGGCCTCACACACAGATACGCAGTATTTT.

This chain joins TRBV6-1 and TRBJ2-1; TRBD2 might be the D (6 bases). From germline, CDR1 is MNHNS and CDR2 SASEGT. V lost 3 bases and J lost 12, with 12 bases in between. The CDR3 is 12 residues long. The CDR3 spells CASSDGLGGQFF. The CDR3 DNA is TGTGCCAGCAGTGACGGGCTCGGGGGGCAGTTCTTC.

This rearrangement joins TRBV6-4 to TRBJ2-7, with a weak D call TRBD2 (5 bases). V was clipped by 8 bases and J by 5 bases, with 22 bases between them. Per the germline V gene, CDR1 is MRHNA and CDR2 is SNTAGT. CDR3 size: 15 residues. CDR3 sequence (DNA): TGTGCCAGCCGGCCCGGGCCGAATAGCGCCAACGAGCAGTACTTC. This encodes CASRPGPNSANEQYF.